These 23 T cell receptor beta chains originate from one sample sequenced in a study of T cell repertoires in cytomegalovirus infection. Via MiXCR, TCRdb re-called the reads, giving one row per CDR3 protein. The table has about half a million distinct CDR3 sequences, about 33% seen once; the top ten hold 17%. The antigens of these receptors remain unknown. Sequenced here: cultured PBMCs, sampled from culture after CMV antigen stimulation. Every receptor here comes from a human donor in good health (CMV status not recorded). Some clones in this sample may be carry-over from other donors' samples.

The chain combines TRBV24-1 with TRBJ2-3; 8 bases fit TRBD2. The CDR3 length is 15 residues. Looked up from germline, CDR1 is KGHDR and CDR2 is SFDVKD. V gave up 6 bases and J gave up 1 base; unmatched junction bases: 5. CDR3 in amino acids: CATSSTSGRTDTQYF. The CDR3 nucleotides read TGTGCCACCAGTTCTACTAGCGGACGCACAGATACGCAGTATTTT.

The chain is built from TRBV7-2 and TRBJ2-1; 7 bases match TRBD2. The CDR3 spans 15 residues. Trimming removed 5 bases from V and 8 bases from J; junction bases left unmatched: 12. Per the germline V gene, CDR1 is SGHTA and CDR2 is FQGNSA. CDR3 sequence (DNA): TGTGCCAGCAGCCTTAGCGGGTCAGGTATCTATGAGCAGTTCTTC. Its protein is CASSLSGSGIYEQFF.

The CDR3 loop reads CASSLEGEPTGELFF. In DNA, the CDR3 is TGTGCCAGCAGTTTAGAGGGAGAGCCCACCGGGGAGCTGTTTTTT. V gene TRBV27 combines with J gene TRBJ2-2, with a possible D match to TRBD2 (5 bases). This CDR3 contains 15 residues. V was clipped by 2 bases and J by 4 bases, with 11 bases between them. Germline V lookup: CDR1 MNHEY, CDR2 SMNVEV (reference sequence).

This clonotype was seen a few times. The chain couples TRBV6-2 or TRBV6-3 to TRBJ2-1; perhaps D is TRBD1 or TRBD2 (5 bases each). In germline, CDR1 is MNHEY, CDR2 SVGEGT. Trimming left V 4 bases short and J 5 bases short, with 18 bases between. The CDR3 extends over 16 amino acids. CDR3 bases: TGTGCCAGCAGTTCACTACCAGGGCTGGGAGACAATGAGCAGTTCTTC. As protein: CASSSLPGLGDNEQFF.

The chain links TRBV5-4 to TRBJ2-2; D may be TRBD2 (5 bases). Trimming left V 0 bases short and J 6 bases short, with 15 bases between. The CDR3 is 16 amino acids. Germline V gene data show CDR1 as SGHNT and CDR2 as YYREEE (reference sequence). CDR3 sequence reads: CASSLEPGILAGELFF. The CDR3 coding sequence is TGTGCCAGCAGCTTGGAGCCGGGGATTCTCGCCGGGGAGCTGTTTTTT.

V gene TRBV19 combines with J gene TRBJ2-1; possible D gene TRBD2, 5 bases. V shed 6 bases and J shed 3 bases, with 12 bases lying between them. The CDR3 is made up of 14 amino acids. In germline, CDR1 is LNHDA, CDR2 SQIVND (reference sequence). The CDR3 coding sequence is TGTGCCAGTAGAGGCCTAGAGGGCTACAATGAGCAGTTCTTC. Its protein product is CASRGLEGYNEQFF.

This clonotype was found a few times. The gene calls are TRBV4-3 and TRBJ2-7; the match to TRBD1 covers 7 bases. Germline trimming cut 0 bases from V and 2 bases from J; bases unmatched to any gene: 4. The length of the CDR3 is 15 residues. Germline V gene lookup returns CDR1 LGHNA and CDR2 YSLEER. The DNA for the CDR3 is TGCGCCAGCAGCCAAGATTGGGACAGCCCCTACGAGCAGTACTTC. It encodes CASSQDWDSPYEQYF.

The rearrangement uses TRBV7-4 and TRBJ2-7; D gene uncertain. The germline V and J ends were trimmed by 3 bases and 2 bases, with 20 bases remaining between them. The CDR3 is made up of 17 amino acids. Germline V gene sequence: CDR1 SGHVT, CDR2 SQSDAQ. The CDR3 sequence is CASSFPRTPEKPYEQYV. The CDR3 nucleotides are TGTGCCAGCAGCTTCCCCCGGACGCCTGAGAAACCCTACGAGCAGTACGTC.

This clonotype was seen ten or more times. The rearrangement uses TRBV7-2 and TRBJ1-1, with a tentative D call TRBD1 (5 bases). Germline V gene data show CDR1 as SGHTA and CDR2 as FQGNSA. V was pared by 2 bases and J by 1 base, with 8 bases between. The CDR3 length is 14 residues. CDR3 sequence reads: CASSLFQGNTEAFF. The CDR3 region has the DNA TGTGCCAGCAGCTTATTCCAGGGGAACACTGAAGCTTTCTTT. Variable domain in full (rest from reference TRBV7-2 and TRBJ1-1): GAGVSQSPSNKVTEKGKDVELRCDPISGHTALYWYRQSLGQGLEFLIYFQGNSAPDKSGLPSDRFSAERTGGSVSTLTIQRTQQEDSAVYLCASSLFQGNTEAFFGQGTRLTVV.

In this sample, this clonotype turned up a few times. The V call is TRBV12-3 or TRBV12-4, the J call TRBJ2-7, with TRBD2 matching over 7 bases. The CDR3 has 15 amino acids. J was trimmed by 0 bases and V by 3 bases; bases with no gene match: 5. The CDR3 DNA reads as TGTGCCAGCAGTTTGAGGCTAGCGGCCTCCTACGAGCAGTACTTC. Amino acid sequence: CASSLRLAASYEQYF.

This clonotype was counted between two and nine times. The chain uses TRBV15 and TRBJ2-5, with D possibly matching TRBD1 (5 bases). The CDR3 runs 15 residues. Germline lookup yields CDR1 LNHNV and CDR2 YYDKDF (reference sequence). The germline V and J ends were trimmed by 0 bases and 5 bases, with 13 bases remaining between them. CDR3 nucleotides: TGTGCCACCAGCAGAGAGGCCCAGGGTGGGGAGACCCAGTACTTC. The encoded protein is CATSREAQGGETQYF.

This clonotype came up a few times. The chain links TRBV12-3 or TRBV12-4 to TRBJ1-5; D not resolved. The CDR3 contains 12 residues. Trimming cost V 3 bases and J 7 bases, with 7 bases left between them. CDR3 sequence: CASSLPHQPQHF. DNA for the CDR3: TGTGCCAGCAGTTTGCCCCACCAGCCCCAGCATTTT.

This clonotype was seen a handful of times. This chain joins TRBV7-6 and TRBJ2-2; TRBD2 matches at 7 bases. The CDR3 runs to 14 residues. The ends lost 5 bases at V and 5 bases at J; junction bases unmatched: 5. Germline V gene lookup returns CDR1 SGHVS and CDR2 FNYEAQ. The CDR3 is CASSRLGGTGELFF. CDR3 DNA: TGTGCCAGCAGCCGGTTGGGAGGGACCGGGGAGCTGTTTTTT.

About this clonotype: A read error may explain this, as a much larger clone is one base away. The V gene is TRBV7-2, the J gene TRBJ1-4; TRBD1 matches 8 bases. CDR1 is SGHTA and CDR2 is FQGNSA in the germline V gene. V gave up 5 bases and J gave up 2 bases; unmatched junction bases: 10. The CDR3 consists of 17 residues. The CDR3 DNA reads TGTGCCAGCAGCATCGTGACAGGGGCAAGGACTAATGAAAAACTGTTTTTT. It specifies CASSIVTGARTNEKLFF.

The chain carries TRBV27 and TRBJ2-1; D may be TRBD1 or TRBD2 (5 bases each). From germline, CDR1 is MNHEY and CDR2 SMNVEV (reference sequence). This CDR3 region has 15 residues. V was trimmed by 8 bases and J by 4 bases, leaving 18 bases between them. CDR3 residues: CASGSRDPGYNEQFF. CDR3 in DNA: TGTGCCAGCGGAAGTCGGGACCCGGGGTACAATGAGCAGTTCTTC.

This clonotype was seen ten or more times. CDR3 sequence reads: CASNYPGETSHGETQYF. CDR3 DNA sequence: TGTGCCAGCAACTATCCTGGGGAGACTAGTCACGGAGAGACCCAGTACTTC. V is TRBV7-2 and J is TRBJ2-5, with D possibly matching TRBD2 (6 bases). V lost 7 bases, J lost 4 bases, and 25 bases lay in between. The CDR3 runs 17 residues. Germline V gene lookup returns CDR1 SGHTA and CDR2 FQGNSA.

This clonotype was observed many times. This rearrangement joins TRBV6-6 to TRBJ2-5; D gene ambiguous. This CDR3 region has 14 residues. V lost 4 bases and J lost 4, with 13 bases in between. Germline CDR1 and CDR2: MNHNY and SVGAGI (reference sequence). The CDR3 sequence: CASSFHAPTETQYF. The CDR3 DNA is TGTGCCAGCAGTTTCCACGCCCCCACAGAGACCCAGTACTTC.

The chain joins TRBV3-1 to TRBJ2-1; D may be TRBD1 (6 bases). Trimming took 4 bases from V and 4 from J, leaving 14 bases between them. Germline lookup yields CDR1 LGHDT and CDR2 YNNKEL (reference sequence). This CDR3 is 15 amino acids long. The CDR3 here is CASSPSADRYNEQFF. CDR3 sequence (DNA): TGTGCCAGCAGCCCCAGTGCGGACAGATACAATGAGCAGTTCTTC.

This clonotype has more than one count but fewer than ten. The CDR3 region has the DNA TGTGCCAGCAGCTACGACCCAGGTGATGAGCAGTTCTTC. It yields the protein CASSYDPGDEQFF. This chain connects TRBV7-3 to TRBJ2-1; no clear D. CDR1 is SGHTA, CDR2 FQGTGA, per germline. V lost 4 bases to trimming and J lost 8 bases, with 12 bases between them. The CDR3 has 13 amino acids. The whole variable domain, filled in from reference TRBV7-3 and TRBJ2-1, reads GAGVSQTPSNKVTEKGKYVELRCDPISGHTALYWYRQSLGQGPEFLIYFQGTGAADDSGLPNDRFFAVRPEGSVSTLKIQRTERGDSAVYLCASSYDPGDEQFFGPGTRLTVL.

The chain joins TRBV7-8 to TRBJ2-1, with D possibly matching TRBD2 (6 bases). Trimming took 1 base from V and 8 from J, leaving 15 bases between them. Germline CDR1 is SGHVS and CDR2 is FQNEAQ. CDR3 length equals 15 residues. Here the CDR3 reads CASSLEALAFDEQFF. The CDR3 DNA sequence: TGTGCCAGCAGCTTAGAGGCACTAGCCTTTGATGAGCAGTTCTTC.

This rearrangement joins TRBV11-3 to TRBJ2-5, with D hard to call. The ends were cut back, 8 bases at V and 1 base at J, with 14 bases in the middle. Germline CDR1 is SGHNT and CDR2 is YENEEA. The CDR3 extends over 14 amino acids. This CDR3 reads CASASFHGQETQYF. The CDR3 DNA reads TGTGCCAGCGCCTCATTCCACGGCCAAGAGACCCAGTACTTC.

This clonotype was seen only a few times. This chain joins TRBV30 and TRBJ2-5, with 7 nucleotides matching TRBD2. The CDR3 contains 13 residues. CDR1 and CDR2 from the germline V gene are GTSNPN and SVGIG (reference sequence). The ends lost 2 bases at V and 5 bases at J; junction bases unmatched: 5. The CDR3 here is CAWSRRERETQYF. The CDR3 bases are TGTGCCTGGAGTCGGCGGGAGCGGGAGACCCAGTACTTC.

This CDR3 is CASSYSGTGTYRGGELFF. CDR3 coding DNA: TGTGCCAGCAGTTACTCCGGGACAGGGACCTATCGGGGCGGGGAGCTGTTTTTT. The J gene is TRBJ2-2, the V gene TRBV6-6; 9 bases match TRBD1. The V gene's germline CDR1 is MNHNY and CDR2 SVGAGI (reference sequence). The CDR3 is 18 amino acids. The V gene end was trimmed by 0 bases and the J gene end by 7 bases; junction bases not matched to a gene: 12.